A selection of T cell receptor beta chains follows, all from one sample in a study of blood T cell repertoires in COVID-19. The assay was immunoSEQ multiplex PCR, and TCRdb's table has in-frame clones only and misses some. Found here are 250,000 to 350,000 clones, roughly 88% of them singletons; the top ten hold roughly 4%. The sample consisted of PBMCs or T cells enriched from blood (not recorded which). Every receptor here comes from a woman in her 30s who had recovered from COVID-19. The CDR3 runs from the conserved cysteine through the conserved F or W. Fields, in order: J gene, V gene, D gene, clone size, CDR3 protein, CDR3 DNA. A D gene is named only where the DNA matches it firmly. Size values are once, few and many counts, or a class for expanded clones, and some rows have none.

TRBJ2-1 TRBV7-6 - - CASTARDTNNLFNEQFF TGTGCCAGCACCGCCCGGGACACTAATAATCTCTTCAATGAGCAGTTCTTC
TRBJ2-3 TRBV29-1 TRBD2 - CSVEIFGGREDTQYF TGCAGCGTTGAAATTTTTGGCGGGAGGGAAGATACGCAGTATTTT
TRBJ2-5 TRBV5-1 TRBD2 - CASSLGGSQETQYF TGCGCCAGCAGCTTGGGCGGGAGCCAAGAGACCCAGTACTTC
TRBJ1-4 TRBV5-4 - - CASSLRAMDEKLFF TGTGCCAGCAGCCTCAGGGCCATGGATGAAAAACTGTTTTTT
TRBJ2-4 TRBV2 - - CASRADFQYF TGTGCCAGCAGGGCCGATTTTCAGTACTTC
TRBJ1-3 TRBV7-2 - - CASSPRGSGNTIYF TGTGCCAGCAGCCCCAGGGGTTCTGGAAACACCATATATTTT
TRBJ1-4 TRBV10-3 TRBD1 - CAISVGQGNEKLFF TGTGCCATCAGTGTTGGACAGGGCAATGAAAAACTGTTTTTT
TRBJ2-7 TRBV5-1 TRBD2 - CASSPPLGASGGSYEQYF TGCGCCAGCAGCCCCCCCCTGGGGGCTAGCGGGGGGTCCTACGAGCAGTACTTC
TRBJ1-2 TRBV6-4 TRBD1 - CASSLETGSNGYTF TGTGCCAGCAGTCTCGAGACAGGGTCGAATGGCTACACCTTC
TRBJ1-1 TRBV19 TRBD1 - CASNGDDRGAEAFF TGTGCCAGTAACGGGGACGACAGGGGCGCTGAAGCTTTCTTT
TRBJ1-4 TRBV5-1 - - CASSLGGGMGEKLFF TGCGCCAGCAGCCTGGGGGGAGGAATGGGCGAAAAACTGTTTTTT
TRBJ2-5 TRBV15 - - CATSRDKLLETQYF TGTGCCACCAGCAGAGATAAACTTCTGGAGACCCAGTACTTC
TRBJ1-1 TRBV7-8 TRBD1 - CASSWRTGGTEAFF TGTGCCAGCAGCTGGAGGACAGGGGGCACTGAAGCTTTCTTT
TRBJ2-5 TRBV6-5 - - CASRLRLQETQYF TGTGCCAGCAGGCTCCGACTCCAAGAGACCCAGTACTTC
TRBJ1-1 TRBV18 - few CASSRREGQTEAFF TGTGCCAGCTCACGACGGGAGGGACAAACTGAAGCTTTCTTT
TRBJ2-1 TRBV27 TRBD1 - CASSIGGYEQFF TGTGCCAGCAGCATAGGGGGCTATGAGCAGTTCTTC
TRBJ1-1 TRBV6-4 - - CASRPYPGGTEAFF TGTGCCAGCAGACCCTATCCAGGAGGGACTGAAGCTTTCTTT
TRBJ2-7 TRBV15 - - CATSSTADSLYEQYF TGTGCCACCAGCAGCACAGCGGACAGTTTGTACGAGCAGTACTTC
TRBJ1-2 TRBV5-1 - - CASSSQRVDYGYTF TGCGCCAGCAGCTCACAACGGGTGGACTATGGCTACACCTTC
TRBJ1-1 TRBV3-1/TRBV3-2 - - CASSQVGGGTEAFF TGTGCCAGCAGCCAAGTGGGGGGAGGCACTGAAGCTTTCTTT
TRBJ2-7 TRBV5-1 - - CASSSHRNYEQYF TGCGCCAGCAGCTCGCACAGGAACTACGAGCAGTACTTC
TRBJ2-7 TRBV18 - - CASSPDLTGGLHEQYF TGTGCCAGCTCACCGGATCTGACGGGGGGCCTTCACGAGCAGTACTTC
TRBJ2-7 TRBV6-5 TRBD1 - CASSPYRGTYEQYF TGTGCCAGCAGTCCTTACAGGGGGACCTACGAGCAGTACTTC
TRBJ1-2 TRBV6-5 - once CASSYHGDYGYTF TGTGCCAGCAGTTATCACGGAGACTATGGCTACACCTTC
TRBJ2-1 TRBV6-5 TRBD2 once CASSPLAGGGARQFF TGTGCCAGCAGTCCGCTAGCGGGGGGGGGAGCACGTCAGTTCTTC
TRBJ2-7 TRBV10-3 TRBD1 - CAILVVQGASYEQYF TGTGCCATCCTAGTTGTCCAGGGGGCTTCCTACGAGCAGTACTTC
TRBJ1-4 TRBV27 - - CASSLSRVRGRTNEKLFF TGTGCCAGCAGTTTATCCCGGGTCAGGGGACGGACTAATGAAAAACTGTTTTTT
TRBJ2-3 TRBV7-9 TRBD1 - CASRPDRGTDTQYF TGTGCCAGCAGGCCAGACAGGGGCACAGATACGCAGTATTTT
TRBJ2-7 TRBV28 - - CASSSYRTLRYEQYF TGTGCCAGCAGTTCATACAGGACCTTGAGATACGAGCAGTACTTC
TRBJ2-7 TRBV19 - - CASSIRDTPYEQYF TGTGCCAGTAGTATTAGGGACACTCCCTACGAGCAGTACTTC
TRBJ1-2 TRBV6-5 - - CASYPPGGGYGYTF TGTGCCAGCTACCCTCCCGGTGGCGGGTATGGCTACACCTTC
TRBJ2-7 TRBV7-9 TRBD1 - CASTYGTGRYEQYF TGTGCCAGCACCTACGGGACAGGGCGATACGAGCAGTACTTC
TRBJ2-3 TRBV6-5 - - CASTLAPKDTQYF TGTGCCAGCACCCTAGCTCCCAAGGATACGCAGTATTTT
TRBJ1-3 TRBV5-1 - - CASSSLATSSGNTIYF TGCGCCAGCAGCTCCCTTGCTACTAGCTCTGGAAACACCATATATTTT
TRBJ2-3 TRBV29-1 TRBD2 - CSVVRALAVQDTQYF TGCAGCGTTGTGCGGGCTCTAGCGGTTCAAGATACGCAGTATTTT
TRBJ2-3 TRBV4-2 TRBD2 - CASSQAPSGGADTQYF TGTGCCAGCAGCCAAGCCCCTAGCGGGGGGGCAGATACGCAGTATTTT
TRBJ2-5 TRBV5-6 - - CASSLVGQETQYF TGTGCCAGCAGCTTGGTCGGGCAAGAGACCCAGTACTTC
TRBJ2-7 TRBV28 TRBD1 - CASTAGTGVYEQYF TGTGCCAGCACCGCCGGGACAGGGGTCTACGAGCAGTACTTC
TRBJ2-1 TRBV6-2/TRBV6-3 - many CASSYTGGSYNEQFF TGTGCCAGCAGTTATACCGGGGGCTCCTACAATGAGCAGTTCTTC
TRBJ1-2 TRBV11-3 - once CASSLEPDRRILNGYTF TGTGCCAGCAGCTTAGAACCCGACAGGAGGATACTTAATGGCTACACCTTC
TRBJ1-5 TRBV28 - - CASGPQHF TGTGCCAGCGGCCCCCAGCATTTT
TRBJ2-7 TRBV28 - - CATTRTETYEQYF TGTGCCACCACTAGGACCGAAACCTACGAGCAGTACTTC
TRBJ2-2 TRBV6-4 TRBD1 few CASREGQDTGELFF TGTGCCAGCAGAGAAGGACAGGACACCGGGGAGCTGTTTTTT
TRBJ1-5 TRBV7-8 - - CASSLDRWGGYRPQHF TGTGCCAGCAGCTTAGATAGGTGGGGCGGTTATCGGCCCCAGCATTTT
TRBJ1-2 TRBV5-1 TRBD1 - CASSSDRFYGYTF TGCGCCAGCAGCTCGGACAGGTTCTATGGCTACACCTTC
TRBJ1-4 TRBV3-1/TRBV3-2 - many CASSQGTSPLVEKLFF TGTGCCAGCAGCCAAGGCACATCCCCTCTGGTGGAAAAACTGTTTTTT
TRBJ1-2 TRBV7-3 TRBD1 - CASSPGGQTYGYTF TGTGCCAGCAGCCCCGGGGGACAGACCTATGGCTACACCTTC
TRBJ1-1 TRBV3-1/TRBV3-2 TRBD1 - CASSPRWTGNTEAFF TGTGCCAGCAGCCCAAGATGGACAGGGAACACTGAAGCTTTCTTT
TRBJ1-3 TRBV15 - - CATSRDRVSGNTIYF TGTGCCACCAGCAGAGACCGGGTCTCTGGAAACACCATATATTTT
TRBJ1-2 TRBV28 - once CASRTTRGGGYGYTF TGTGCCAGCAGAACTACGAGGGGAGGGGGCTATGGCTACACCTTC